A selection of T cell receptor beta chains follows, all from one sample in a study of CD8 T cells in ankylosing spondylitis. MiXCR, run by TCRdb on the 5' RACE reads, gives a single entry per CDR3 protein. The sample has around 490,000 distinct CDR3 sequences, about 5.2% seen once. The sample consisted of blood, either unsorted or a sorted T cell fraction (not recorded which). The receptors here all came from a male donor with ankylosing spondylitis. The CDR3 runs from the conserved cysteine through the conserved F or W. D genes are given only for firm matches. Some rows mark clone size as missing; the rest say once, few, many or name a class of expanded clone.

>-|TRBV9|TRBJ2-1|TRBD2
CASSVGTSGMNEQFF
TGTGCCAGCAGCGTGGGAACTAGCGGGATGAATGAGCAGTTCTTC
>many|TRBV27|TRBJ1-1|-
CASKSGGLGWF
TGTGCCAGCAAGAGCGGCGGTCTCGGTTGGTTT
>many|TRBV4-3|TRBJ1-3|TRBD1
CASSRTGGYSGNTIYF
TGCGCCAGCAGCAGGACAGGGGGCTACTCTGGAAACACCATATATTTT
>many|TRBV27|TRBJ1-2|-
CASKRLGEGYGYTF
TGTGCCAGCAAACGACTCGGGGAAGGGTATGGCTACACCTTC
>many|TRBV5-1|TRBJ2-2|-
CASSLVARAGELFF
TGCGCCAGCAGCTTGGTGGCGAGGGCCGGGGAGCTGTTTTTT
>-|TRBV20-1|TRBJ2-2|TRBD1
CSARAFRGLRTGELFF
TGCAGTGCTAGAGCCTTCAGGGGGCTGCGGACCGGGGAGCTGTTTTTT
>few|TRBV30|TRBJ2-7|TRBD1
CAWSVVRGQHEQYF
TGTGCCTGGAGTGTTGTCAGGGGGCAACACGAGCAGTACTTC
>many|TRBV7-2|TRBJ2-5|TRBD1
CASSQGTEGETQYF
TGTGCCAGCAGCCAAGGGACAGAGGGAGAGACCCAGTACTTC
>many|TRBV7-9|TRBJ1-4|-
CASSYGEEKLFF
TGTGCCAGCAGCTACGGAGAGGAAAAACTGTTTTTT
>many|TRBV6-1|TRBJ1-2|-
CASSDLAGDNYGYTF
TGTGCCAGCAGTGACCTCGCAGGGGATAACTATGGCTACACCTTC
>many|TRBV5-1|TRBJ1-1|-
CASSYNERGTEAFF
TGCGCCAGCAGCTACAATGAAAGGGGGACTGAAGCTTTCTTT
>many|TRBV6-5|TRBJ2-7|TRBD1
CASSYRASRQGFYEQYF
TGTGCCAGCAGTTACCGCGCTAGTAGACAGGGATTCTACGAGCAGTACTTC
>many|TRBV4-2|TRBJ2-3|TRBD2
CASSQVTGGSGDTQYF
TGTGCCAGCAGCCAAGTAACGGGAGGTTCGGGGGATACGCAGTATTTT
>many|TRBV20-1|TRBJ1-2|-
CSARDFSSTNYGYTF
TGCAGTGCTAGAGATTTTAGCTCCACTAACTATGGCTACACCTTC
>many|TRBV6-5|TRBJ2-5|-
CASSYFTGKETQYF
TGTGCCAGCAGTTACTTTACCGGGAAAGAGACCCAGTACTTC
>few|TRBV9|TRBJ2-1|-
CASSVRQDRINEQFF
TGTGCCAGCAGCGTCAGGCAGGACCGGATTAATGAGCAGTTCTTC
>many|TRBV4-1|TRBJ2-7|-
CASSPRPVLSYEQYF
TGCGCCAGCAGCCCTCGGCCAGTCCTCTCCTACGAGCAGTACTTC
>many|TRBV6-2/TRBV6-3|TRBJ1-5|-
CASSFLMSNQPQHF
TGTGCCAGCAGTTTCCTCATGAGCAATCAGCCCCAGCATTTT
>many|TRBV4-3|TRBJ2-1|-
CASSRRYNEQFF
TGCGCCAGCAGCCGAAGATACAATGAGCAGTTCTTC
>many|TRBV20-1|TRBJ1-1|-
CSAVNPTARGAFF
TGCAGTGCTGTTAACCCGACTGCCCGGGGCGCTTTCTTT
>few|TRBV20-1|TRBJ1-5|TRBD1
CSASGTGGLDQPQHF
TGCAGTGCTTCCGGGACAGGGGGATTAGATCAGCCCCAGCATTTT
>many|TRBV5-1|TRBJ1-2|TRBD1
CASRDGTDYGYTF
TGCGCCAGCAGGGATGGGACAGACTATGGCTACACCTTC
>many|TRBV29-1|TRBJ2-1|-
CSASQRGGEQFF
TGCAGCGCAAGCCAAAGAGGGGGAGAGCAGTTCTTC
>many|TRBV5-1|TRBJ2-5|TRBD2
CASSPSSGGETQYF
TGCGCCAGCAGCCCAAGTAGCGGGGGTGAGACCCAGTACTTC
>many|TRBV20-1|TRBJ2-5|TRBD1
CSAREQGARETQYF
TGCAGTGCTAGAGAACAGGGGGCGAGAGAGACCCAGTACTTC
>many|TRBV5-6|TRBJ2-1|-
CASSPGGAKRHEQFF
TGTGCCAGCAGCCCAGGGGGGGCCAAGCGCCATGAGCAGTTCTTC
>-|TRBV4-3|TRBJ2-7|-
CASSQEFGDEQYF
TGCGCCAGCAGCCAAGAATTTGGGGACGAGCAGTACTTC
>many|TRBV10-3|TRBJ2-7|-
CAINDFSYEQYF
TGTGCCATCAATGACTTCAGCTACGAGCAGTACTTC
>many|TRBV6-5|TRBJ1-3|-
CASSSVSMGNTIYF
TGTGCCAGCAGTTCAGTGTCGATGGGAAACACCATATATTTT
>many|TRBV20-1|TRBJ1-4|TRBD1
CSARDHGTADEKLFF
TGCAGTGCTAGAGATCATGGGACAGCGGATGAAAAACTGTTTTTT
>once|TRBV10-3|TRBJ1-1|-
CASLGRENTEAFF
TGTGCCTCGCTGGGACGGGAGAACACTGAAGCTTTCTTT
>many|TRBV9|TRBJ2-1|-
CASSVVAGPYNEQFF
TGTGCCAGCAGCGTAGTGGCGGGTCCTTACAATGAGCAGTTCTTC
>many|TRBV28|TRBJ2-3|-
CASSPGGTGTDTQYF
TGTGCCAGCAGTCCCGGGGGCACGGGCACAGATACGCAGTATTTT
>many|TRBV5-6|TRBJ1-2|-
CASSLGEYYGYTF
TGTGCCAGCAGCTTGGGCGAGTACTATGGCTACACCTTC
>many|TRBV4-3|TRBJ1-4|-
CASSQDPVSATNEKLFF
TGCGCCAGCAGCCAAGACCCAGTGTCCGCAACTAATGAAAAACTGTTTTTT
>many|TRBV12-3/TRBV12-4|TRBJ2-7|-
CASSLTPRGSEQYF
TGTGCCAGCAGCCTAACCCCTCGGGGGAGCGAGCAGTACTTC
>many|TRBV5-1|TRBJ1-1|-
CASSPIQGRTEAFF
TGCGCCAGCAGTCCGATCCAGGGTCGAACTGAAGCTTTCTTT
>many|TRBV10-3|TRBJ2-2|TRBD1
CAIRPTGGNGGELFF
TGTGCCATCAGGCCTACAGGGGGCAACGGCGGGGAGCTGTTTTTT
>many|TRBV29-1|TRBJ1-2|-
CSVEKTVFTGYTF
TGCAGCGTTGAAAAAACAGTATTCACAGGCTACACCTTC
>many|TRBV24-1|TRBJ2-2|-
CATYSSTGELFF
TGTGCCACCTATTCTAGTACCGGGGAGCTGTTTTTT
>many|TRBV13|TRBJ2-1|TRBD2
CASSRLQLAAFYNEQFF
TGTGCCAGCAGCAGGCTTCAACTAGCGGCCTTCTACAATGAGCAGTTCTTC
>many|TRBV20-1|TRBJ2-5|TRBD2
CSARLAGTRYQETQYF
TGCAGTGCTAGACTAGCGGGGACCCGGTACCAAGAGACCCAGTACTTC
>many|TRBV4-2|TRBJ2-2|TRBD2
CASSHWELAGGASTGELFF
TGTGCCAGCAGCCATTGGGAGCTAGCGGGAGGCGCCAGTACCGGGGAGCTGTTTTTT
>many|TRBV20-1|TRBJ2-5|-
CSASRDGIRETQYF
TGCAGTGCTAGCCGGGACGGGATACGCGAGACCCAGTACTTC
>many|TRBV9|TRBJ2-3|-
CASSAAGRTDTQYF
TGTGCCAGCAGCGCCGCAGGTAGGACAGATACGCAGTATTTT
>many|TRBV20-1|TRBJ2-1|-
CSARAPAVGEQFF
TGCAGTGCTAGAGCCCCAGCTGTGGGTGAGCAGTTCTTC
>many|TRBV7-8|TRBJ2-4|-
CATQDYRGKNIQYF
TGTGCCACTCAGGACTATCGAGGCAAAAACATTCAGTACTTC
>few|TRBV5-6|TRBJ2-1|TRBD2
CASRPGLAGLYNEQFF
TGTGCCAGCAGACCCGGACTAGCGGGACTCTACAATGAGCAGTTCTTC
>many|TRBV5-1|TRBJ2-2|-
CASSFLQGEAGELFF
TGCGCCAGCAGCTTCTTACAAGGGGAGGCCGGGGAGCTGTTTTTT